This T cell receptor (beta chain) is drawn from a study of T-cell memory formation after mild COVID-19. TCRdb recomputed calls from the 5' RACE reads with MiXCR, one row per CDR3 protein. The sample has hundreds of thousands of distinct CDR3 sequences, roughly 23% seen once. V gave up 0 bases and J gave up 0 bases; unmatched junction bases: 2. The CDR3 is made up of 15 amino acids. Germline lookup yields CDR1 SGHRS and CDR2 YFSETQ. This clonotype was seen only once. The chain has TRBV5-1 and TRBJ1-1, with 7 bases matching TRBD1. The specimen sequenced was PBMCs or a T cell subset sorted from them (not recorded which). This receptor was obtained from an adult woman who had mild COVID-19 (a few samples of this study predate the infection). Cell type and time point are not known. CDR3 nucleotides: TGCGCCAGCAGCTTGGACAGGGGCCTGAACACTGAAGCTTTCTTT. This codes for CASSLDRGLNTEAFF.